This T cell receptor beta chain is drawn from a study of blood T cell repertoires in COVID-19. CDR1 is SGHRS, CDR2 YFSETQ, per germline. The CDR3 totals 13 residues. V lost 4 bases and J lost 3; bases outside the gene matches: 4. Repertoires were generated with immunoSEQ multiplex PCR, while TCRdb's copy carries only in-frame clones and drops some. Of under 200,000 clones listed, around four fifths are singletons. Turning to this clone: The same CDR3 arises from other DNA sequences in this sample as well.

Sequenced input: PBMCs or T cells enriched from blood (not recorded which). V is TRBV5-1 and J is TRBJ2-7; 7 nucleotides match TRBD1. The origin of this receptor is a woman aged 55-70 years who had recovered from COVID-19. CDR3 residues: CASSPGQNYEQYF. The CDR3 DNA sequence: TGCGCCAGCAGCCCGGGACAGAACTACGAGCAGTACTTC.